This TCR beta chain comes out of a study of cytomegalovirus exposure and HLA in healthy donors. The CDR3 loop spans 12 amino acids. The germline CDR1 and CDR2 sequences are SGHNT and YENEEA. The V and J ends lost 5 bases and 6 bases respectively, with 11 bases between them. 60 Vbeta and 13 Jbeta primers were used in PCR. Method: immunoSEQ multiplex PCR; TCRdb's copy keeps in-frame clones and lacks some. The profile shows about 150,000 clones, about four fifths of them singletons. It was healthy bone marrow donors who served as donors. Sampled while nominally healthy, donors likely had unrecorded immune exposures. General study results and limits: Sequencing had likely introduced a cluster of highly shared sequence variants as an artifact. Presence/absence analyses assumed roughly uniform sequencing depth across donors.

In the case of this clone: What it binds is not known.

This receptor was identified in a man under 40 in good health. Sample: PBMCs. This chain joins TRBV11-3 and TRBJ2-7; weak D call: TRBD1 (5 bases). CDR3 DNA: TGTGCCAGCAGCCTGACAGTTTCCGAGCAGTACTTC. The encoded protein is CASSLTVSEQYF.